One and the same sample provided the 32 T cell receptor beta chains below, sequenced in a study of T cells in narcolepsy (dated 2018 in TCRdb). Library method: the immunoSEQ multiplex PCR assay. Not all clones reach the TCRdb copy of this immuneACCESS table, which keeps in-frame sequences only. Checked studies attribute under half of the gap to unresolved V genes and leave the rest unexplained. The sample table records about 13,000 clones; 85% to 90% of these occur just once. The ten largest clonotypes hold about 1.7% of the sample. The source material was CD45RA- memory CD4+ T cells from PBMCs. The meaning of the sample's cell subset or site label: memory T cells sorted ex vivo from peripheral blood. The receptor source for this set is a human donor with narcolepsy.

CDR3 residues: CASSIPSGRAGDTQYF. CDR3 nucleotides: TGTGCCAGTAGTATTCCCAGCGGGAGGGCGGGAGATACGCAGTATTTT. This sequence joins TRBV19 and TRBJ2-3, with 10 bases identical to TRBD2. The germline CDR1 and CDR2 sequences are LNHDA and SQIVND (reference sequence). J gave up 5 bases and V 3 bases, and 8 bases lay outside the gene matches. This CDR3 is 16 amino acids long.

The CDR3 DNA is TGCGCCAGCAGCTTGACTAGCGGGAGAAACAATGAGCAGTTCTTC. It specifies CASSLTSGRNNEQFF. V gene TRBV5-1 combines with J gene TRBJ2-1, with 11 nucleotides matching TRBD2. CDR3 length equals 15 residues. V gave up 1 base and J gave up 5 bases; unmatched junction bases: 2. CDR1 is SGHRS and CDR2 is YFSETQ in the germline V gene.

This clone is a singleton in its sample. This rearrangement joins TRBV4-2 to TRBJ2-1, with 13 positions matching TRBD2. The germline CDR1 and CDR2 sequences are LGHNA and YNFKEQ. The CDR3 is 17 residues long. V trimming: 1 base; J trimming: 4 bases; junction bases outside the gene matches: 4. The CDR3 DNA reads as TGTGCCAGCAGCCAAGGGACTAGCGGGAGTGTGTACAATGAGCAGTTCTTC. It translates to CASSQGTSGSVYNEQFF.

This chain links TRBV19 with TRBJ1-5, with TRBD1 matching 7 bases. This CDR3 spans 14 amino acids. Germline V gives CDR1 LNHDA, CDR2 SQIVND (reference sequence). V dropped 5 bases and J dropped 4; count of bases not matched to a gene: 5. The CDR3 sequence is CASSLDRQNQPQHF. The CDR3 nucleotides read TGTGCCAGTAGTCTGGACAGGCAAAATCAGCCCCAGCATTTT.

In this sample, this clone turned up once. The CDR3: CASSTTGGGYEQYF. CDR3 nucleotides: TGTGCCAGCAGCACAACAGGGGGCGGCTACGAGCAGTACTTC. The chain links TRBV27 to TRBJ2-7; 9 nucleotides agree with TRBD1. V shed 6 bases and J 3 bases; nucleotides not matched to a gene: 6. This CDR3 is built from 14 residues. The germline V gene encodes CDR1 MNHEY and CDR2 SMNVEV (reference sequence).

The rearrangement joins TRBV29-1 to TRBJ1-2, with a weak D call TRBD1 (5 bases). V was clipped by 5 bases and J by 1 base, with 8 bases between them. The CDR3 is made up of 12 amino acids. Germline CDR1 is SQVTM and CDR2 is ANQGSEA. The CDR3 region is CSVLTVNYGYTF. CDR3 in DNA: TGCAGCGTTTTGACAGTTAACTATGGCTACACCTTC.

V usage is TRBV7-2 and J usage is TRBJ2-1; possibly TRBD1 for D (6 bases). The CDR3 runs 15 residues. Germline lookup yields CDR1 SGHTA and CDR2 FQGNSA. V was clipped by 1 base and J by 7 bases, with 14 bases between them. The CDR3 nucleotides are TGTGCCAGCAGCTTAGAAGGATGGGGGCGGAATGAGCAGTTCTTC. Translation: CASSLEGWGRNEQFF.

The table lists this clone with a count of one. The CDR3 sequence: CASSPPGTSGYEQYF. The CDR3 coding sequence is TGTGCCAGCAGTCCCCCCGGGACTAGCGGGTACGAGCAGTACTTC. The gene calls are TRBV6-6 and TRBJ2-5, with 12 bases fitting TRBD2. The last part of the DNA fits TRBJ2-7 better; the J call may be wrong. Germline V lookup: CDR1 MNHNY, CDR2 SVGAGI (reference sequence). There are 15 residues in the CDR3.

The rearrangement joins TRBV19 to TRBJ2-7; TRBD1 is a possible D gene (6 bases). The CDR3 is made up of 13 amino acids. CDR1 and CDR2 (germline): LNHDA, SQIVND (reference sequence). The V and J ends lost 6 bases and 4 bases respectively, with 13 bases between them. The CDR3 DNA reads TGTGCCAGTAGAGGGGACAAAAGTTACGAGCAGTACTTC. This sequence encodes CASRGDKSYEQYF.

The chain uses TRBV9 and TRBJ2-7; 10 bases align to TRBD2. The germline V gene has CDR1 SGDLS and CDR2 YYNGEE. V trimming: 3 bases; J trimming: 2 bases; junction bases outside the gene matches: 11. The CDR3 runs to 17 residues. CDR3 residues: CASSAGTSELLTYEQYF. The CDR3, as DNA: TGTGCCAGCAGCGCTGGGACTAGCGAGTTGCTAACCTACGAGCAGTACTTC.

This rearrangement joins TRBV18 to TRBJ1-6; maybe TRBD1 (6 bases). Germline V CDR1 and CDR2: KGHSH, LQKENI. Trimming pared 5 bases from V and 8 bases from J, leaving 16 bases between. The CDR3 loop spans 15 amino acids. The CDR3 sequence is CASSTRGIRDSPLHF. The CDR3 coding sequence is TGTGCCAGCTCAACCAGGGGAATAAGGGATTCACCCCTCCACTTT.

The chain couples TRBV7-2 to TRBJ2-5; D is possibly TRBD1 (6 bases). There are 14 residues in the CDR3. Germline lookup yields CDR1 SGHTA and CDR2 FQGNSA. Trimming pared 5 bases from V and 4 bases from J, leaving 14 bases between. As DNA, the CDR3 is TGTGCCAGCAGCCGGACCAGGGGAAGAGAGACCCAGTACTTC. It specifies CASSRTRGRETQYF.

The chain combines TRBV30 with TRBJ1-1; the D gene is possibly TRBD1 (5 bases). The germline V gene has CDR1 GTSNPN and CDR2 SVGIG (reference sequence). Trimming took 5 bases from V and 3 from J, leaving 10 bases between them. The CDR3 loop spans 12 amino acids. The CDR3 spells CAWAGLHTEAFF. CDR3 sequence (DNA): TGTGCCTGGGCAGGGTTACACACTGAAGCTTTCTTT.

V is TRBV5-1 and J is TRBJ2-3; the D gene is possibly TRBD2 (5 bases). V lost 3 bases and J 5 bases, leaving 16 bases between the germline ends. CDR1 and CDR2 (germline): SGHRS, YFSETQ. CDR3 size: 15 residues. The CDR3 loop reads CASSSSGVLQDTQYF. CDR3 DNA sequence: TGCGCCAGCAGCTCGTCCGGGGTCTTACAAGATACGCAGTATTTT. Based on the CDR3 plus reference TRBV5-1 and TRBJ2-3, the full variable domain is KAGVTQTPRYLIKTRGQQVTLSCSPISGHRSVSWYQQTPGQGLQFLFEYFSETQRNKGNFPGRFSGRQFSNSRSEMNVSTLELGDSALYLCASSSSGVLQDTQYFGPGTRLTVL.

The chain recombines TRBV19 with TRBJ2-2; 7 nucleotides agree with TRBD2. Germline CDR1 LNHDA, CDR2 SQIVND (reference sequence). The CDR3 totals 16 residues. Trimming took 3 bases from V and 4 from J; bases not matched to a gene: 8. The CDR3 DNA reads as TGTGCCAGTAGTATCCGGCGGGAGTTGGGCACCGGGGAGCTGTTTTTT. Translating gives CASSIRRELGTGELFF. Combining the CDR3 with reference TRBV19 and TRBJ2-2 gives the whole variable domain DGGITQSPKYLFRKEGQNVTLSCEQNLNHDAMYWYRQDPGQGLRLIYYSQIVNDFQKGDIAEGYSVSREKKESFPLTVTSAQKNPTAFYLCASSIRRELGTGELFFGEGSRLTVL.

The chain joins TRBV28 to TRBJ2-7, with 10 bases matching TRBD2. This CDR3 has 15 amino acids. Per germline, CDR1 MDHEN and CDR2 SYDVKM. The junction had 11 bases not matched to a gene; V was cut back by 9 bases and J by 3 bases. The CDR3 spells CASEREGSVVYEQYF. DNA for the CDR3: TGTGCCAGTGAGCGGGAGGGATCGGTGGTCTACGAGCAGTACTTC.

J is TRBJ1-2 and V is TRBV27, with TRBD1 matching over 7 bases. The germline gives CDR1 MNHEY, CDR2 SMNVEV (reference sequence). CDR3 length equals 15 residues. Germline trimming cut 0 bases from V and 4 bases from J; bases unmatched to any gene: 5. The CDR3: CASSLSGGQIYGYTF. CDR3 nucleotide sequence: TGTGCCAGCAGTTTATCTGGGGGACAGATCTATGGCTACACCTTC.

This clone was found a few times. J is TRBJ2-2 and V is TRBV19, with 7 bases identical to TRBD1. J gave up 6 bases and V 4 bases, and 2 bases lay outside the gene matches. Germline CDR1 LNHDA, CDR2 SQIVND (reference sequence). The CDR3 extends over 13 amino acids. This chain's CDR3 is CASSTTGPGELFF. DNA of the CDR3: TGTGCCAGTAGTACGACAGGGCCCGGGGAGCTGTTTTTT.

V and J are TRBV2 and TRBJ2-5; 7 positions agree with TRBD2. Germline loops: CDR1 SNHLY, CDR2 FYNNEI. Unmatched junction bases numbered 19, after V lost 5 bases and J lost 4 bases. CDR3 length: 18 residues. CDR3: CASSPLDLRGREGETQYF. CDR3 bases: TGTGCCAGCAGTCCTCTAGATTTGCGGGGCAGGGAGGGAGAGACCCAGTACTTC.

The chain links TRBV4-1 to TRBJ2-1; TRBD2 agrees at 11 bases. This CDR3 is built from 14 residues. Germline V lookup: CDR1 MGHRA, CDR2 YSYEKL. V lost 9 bases to trimming and J lost 2 bases; unmatched junction nucleotides: 3. The CDR3: CASTTSGAYNEQFF. The CDR3 DNA reads as TGCGCCAGTACGACTAGCGGGGCCTACAATGAGCAGTTCTTC.

This sequence joins TRBV14 and TRBJ1-3, with a tentative D call TRBD1 (5 bases). Germline lookup yields CDR1 SGHDN and CDR2 FVKESK. The V and J ends lost 1 base and 5 bases respectively, with 21 bases between them. CDR3 length: 18 residues. CDR3 sequence (DNA): TGTGCCAGCAGCCAAGGGTTAGACAGTGGAAAGTCTCGAAACACCATATATTTT. Its translation: CASSQGLDSGKSRNTIYF.

This clone was recorded once. The chain links TRBV29-1 to TRBJ2-1; 8 bases map to TRBD2. Per germline, CDR1 SQVTM and CDR2 ANQGSEA. This CDR3 is 15 amino acids long. The J segment lost 6 bases and the V segment lost 7 bases, leaving 14 bases of the junction unmatched. CDR3 DNA: TGCAGCGCTACCCCGGCAAGCGGGAGTGTCAATGAGCAGTTCTTC. Translation gives CSATPASGSVNEQFF.

This chain joins TRBV2 and TRBJ1-2; D is undetermined. V shed 3 bases and J shed 8 bases, with 13 bases lying between them. Germline-derived CDR1 and CDR2 are SNHLY and FYNNEI. The CDR3 runs to 13 residues. The CDR3 bases are TGTGCCAGCAGTGACCTAATCACAGTAGGCTACACCTTC. It translates to CASSDLITVGYTF.

The chain carries TRBV6-5 and TRBJ2-7; the D gene is possibly TRBD2 (6 bases). V shed 6 bases and J shed 5 bases, with 11 bases lying between them. The V gene's germline CDR1 is MNHEY and CDR2 SVGAGI. CDR3 length: 12 amino acids. The CDR3 coding sequence is TGTGCCAGCAGCTTGACTAGTGACGAGCAGTACTTC. This encodes CASSLTSDEQYF.

This chain joins TRBV9 and TRBJ1-3, with D maybe TRBD1 (6 bases). The CDR3 spans 14 residues. Germline V gene data show CDR1 as SGDLS and CDR2 as YYNGEE. Trimming removed 4 bases at V and 2 bases at J, with 10 bases between. Here the CDR3 DNA reads TGTGCCAGCAGCCTTACAGGGCCTGGAAACACCATATATTTT. This encodes CASSLTGPGNTIYF.

The V call is TRBV28, the J call TRBJ1-4; 7 bases match TRBD1. CDR1 is MDHEN and CDR2 is SYDVKM in the germline V gene. The CDR3 is made up of 16 amino acids. Trimming took 6 bases from V and 5 from J; bases not matched to a gene: 12. CDR3 residues: CASSRTGDGINEKLFF. The CDR3, as DNA: TGTGCCAGCAGCCGCACAGGGGATGGGATAAATGAAAAACTGTTTTTT.

V gene TRBV28 combines with J gene TRBJ1-4; 8 bases map to TRBD1. The germline gives CDR1 MDHEN, CDR2 SYDVKM. The CDR3 spans 17 residues. V trimming: 3 bases; J trimming: 4 bases; junction bases outside the gene matches: 10. The CDR3 protein is CASSFDSSTGDNEKLFF. The CDR3 DNA follows: TGTGCCAGCAGTTTCGATTCCTCGACAGGGGATAATGAAAAACTGTTTTTT.

J is TRBJ2-7 and V is TRBV19; D is ambiguous. CDR1 and CDR2 from the germline V gene are LNHDA and SQIVND (reference sequence). The length of the CDR3 is 13 residues. Deletions cut 0 bases from V and 1 base from J, with 4 bases between. The CDR3 reads CASSIELSYEQYF. The CDR3 DNA is TGTGCCAGTAGTATAGAGTTATCCTACGAGCAGTACTTC.

The rearrangement uses TRBV23-1 and TRBJ2-5; 10 positions agree with TRBD1. TRBV23-1 is placed among ORFs of uncertain function. With 6 bases clipped from V and 7 bases from J, the junction kept 14 bases outside the gene matches. The CDR3 sequence is 16 residues long. For the CDR3, the DNA is TGCGCCAGCAGAACAGGGTATCGGACAGGGGGTGGGACCCAGTACTTC. This codes for CASRTGYRTGGGTQYF.

The chain carries TRBV7-2 and TRBJ2-2; TRBD2 is a possible D gene (5 bases). The germline V and J ends were trimmed by 10 bases and 6 bases, with 15 bases remaining between them. Germline CDR1 reads SGHTA; CDR2 reads FQGNSA. The CDR3 length is 13 residues. The CDR3 DNA reads as TGTGCCAAAACATCGGGATTGTCCGGGGAGCTGTTTTTT. Its translation: CAKTSGLSGELFF.

This chain joins TRBV11-2 and TRBJ2-1, with D uncertain. Germline assignment: CDR1 SGHAT and CDR2 FQNNGV. V was clipped by 5 bases and J by 0 bases, with 23 bases between them. This CDR3 spans 19 amino acids. The CDR3 DNA reads TGTGCCAGCAGCAGCTTAGGTTGGAGCGCCCACTACTCCTACAATGAGCAGTTCTTC. Protein: CASSSLGWSAHYSYNEQFF. Full variable domain (rest looked up from reference TRBV11-2 and TRBJ2-1): EAGVAQSPRYKIIEKRQSVAFWCNPISGHATLYWYQQILGQGPKLLIQFQNNGVVDDSQLPKDRFSAERLKGVDSTLKIQPAKLEDSAVYLCASSSLGWSAHYSYNEQFFGPGTRLTVL.

V usage is TRBV2 and J usage is TRBJ2-5, with TRBD1 matching over 10 bases. In germline, CDR1 is SNHLY, CDR2 FYNNEI. CDR3 length: 15 residues. J lost 4 bases, V lost 5 bases, and 7 bases had no gene match. CDR3 DNA sequence: TGTGCCAGCAGTACAGGACAGGGGGGGCGAGAGACCCAGTACTTC. Translating it yields CASSTGQGGRETQYF. The complete variable domain, with remaining parts taken from reference TRBV2 and TRBJ2-5, reads EPEVTQTPSHQVTQMGQEVILRCVPISNHLYFYWYRQILGQKVEFLVSFYNNEISEKSEIFDDQFSVERPDGSNFTLKIRSTKLEDSAMYFCASSTGQGGRETQYFGPGTRLLVL.